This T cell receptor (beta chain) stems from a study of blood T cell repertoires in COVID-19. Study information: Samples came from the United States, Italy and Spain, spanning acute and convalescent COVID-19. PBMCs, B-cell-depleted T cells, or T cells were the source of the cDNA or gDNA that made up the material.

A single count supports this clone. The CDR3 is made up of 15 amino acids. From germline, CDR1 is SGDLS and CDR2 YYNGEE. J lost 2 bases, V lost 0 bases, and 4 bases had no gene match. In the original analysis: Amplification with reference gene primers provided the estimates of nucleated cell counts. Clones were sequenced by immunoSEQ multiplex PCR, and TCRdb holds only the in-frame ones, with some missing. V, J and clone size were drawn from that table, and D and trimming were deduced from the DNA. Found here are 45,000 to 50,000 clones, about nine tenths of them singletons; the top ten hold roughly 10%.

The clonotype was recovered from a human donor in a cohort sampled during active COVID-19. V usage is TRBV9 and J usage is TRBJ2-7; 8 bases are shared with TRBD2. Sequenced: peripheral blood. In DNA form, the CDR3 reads TGTGCCAGCAGCGTAGGGAGCGGGGGTCCCTACGAGCAGTACTTC. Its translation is CASSVGSGGPYEQYF.